This T cell receptor beta chain was captured by sequencing in a study of STAT5B mutations in CD4+ large granular lymphocyte leukemia. CDR3 size: 14 residues. Germline-derived CDR1 and CDR2 are SEHNR and FQNEAQ (reference sequence). V shed 3 bases and J shed 7 bases, with 15 bases lying between them. Remarks on this clone: Its antigen is undetermined.

Some clones are missing from TCRdb's copy, which holds only in-frame ones; the method was immunoSEQ multiplex PCR. The profile shows just under 20,000 clones, roughly 80% of them singletons. Study-wide points: Patient CD4-sorted repertoires stayed more clonal than healthy ones after leukemic-clone removal.

This chain connects TRBV7-9 to TRBJ1-1; D remains ambiguous. Sequencing was done on a sample of CD4+ T cells from blood buffy coats. The TCR sequence derives from a human donor in good health. The CDR3 DNA sequence: TGTGCCAGCAGCTTCCCCGCCACCACAGTTGAAGCTTTCTTT. This sequence encodes CASSFPATTVEAFF.